This TCR beta chain was retrieved from a study of shared clonotypes between healthy human individuals. The assay was immunoSEQ multiplex PCR, and TCRdb's table has in-frame clones only and misses some. The sample records 2 million to 2.5 million clones, approximately 95% being singletons. Trimming stripped 2 bases from V and 1 base from J, with 14 bases between. The CDR3 runs 16 residues. Germline V CDR1 and CDR2: SEHNR, FQNEAQ (reference sequence). Material for sequencing was naive CD4+ T cells from PBMCs. Subset specified: CD45RA+ positively selected. V usage is TRBV7-9 and J usage is TRBJ1-1; D remains unclear. The receptor was isolated from a man younger than 30 in good health. Some clones in this sample may be carry-over from other donors' samples. The CDR3 reads CASSLTFGYPNTEAFF. CDR3 nucleotides: TGTGCCAGCAGCTTAACGTTTGGATATCCGAACACTGAAGCTTTCTTT.